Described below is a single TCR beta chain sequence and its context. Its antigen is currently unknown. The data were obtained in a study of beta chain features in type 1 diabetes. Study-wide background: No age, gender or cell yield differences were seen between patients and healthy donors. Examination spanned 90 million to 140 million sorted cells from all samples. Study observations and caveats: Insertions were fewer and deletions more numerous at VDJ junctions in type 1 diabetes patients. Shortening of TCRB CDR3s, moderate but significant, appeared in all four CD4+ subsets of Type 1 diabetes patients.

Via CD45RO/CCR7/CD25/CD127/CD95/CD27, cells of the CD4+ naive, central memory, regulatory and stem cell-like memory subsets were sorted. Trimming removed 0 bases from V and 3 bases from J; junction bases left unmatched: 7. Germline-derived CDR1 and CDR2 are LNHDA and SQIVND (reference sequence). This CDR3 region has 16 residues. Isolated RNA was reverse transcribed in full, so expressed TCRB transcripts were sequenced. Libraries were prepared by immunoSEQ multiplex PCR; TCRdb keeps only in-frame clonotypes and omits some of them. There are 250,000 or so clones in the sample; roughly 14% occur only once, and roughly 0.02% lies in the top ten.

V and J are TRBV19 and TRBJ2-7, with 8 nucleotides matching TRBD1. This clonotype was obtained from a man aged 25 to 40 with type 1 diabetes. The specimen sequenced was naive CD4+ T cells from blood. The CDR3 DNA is TGTGCCAGTAGTATAGAGGCGGCAGGGGGCATCTACGAGCAGTACTTC. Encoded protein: CASSIEAAGGIYEQYF.